A single count supports the clone carrying this T cell receptor (beta chain). This entry is derived from a study of T cell changes during pregnancy in multiple sclerosis. The CDR3 sequence is 13 residues long. From germline, CDR1 is KGHSH and CDR2 LQKENI. V was pared by 2 bases and J by 4 bases, with 8 bases between. Here immunoSEQ multiplex PCR was the method, and the copy in TCRdb shows in-frame clones only, minus some. The repertoire has approximately 90,000 clones, around 91% of them found once; the top ten carry 1.5% to 2%. The rearrangement uses TRBV18 and TRBJ1-1; D is unresolved. The TCR was taken from a female donor in good health, enrolled as a control in a pregnancy study. Sequencing was performed on peripheral blood, taken after pregnancy. The CDR3 region has the DNA TGTGCCAGCTCACCAGTTCCGGGCACTGAAGCTTTCTTT. Amino acid sequence: CASSPVPGTEAFF.